This TCR beta chain is from a study of blood T cell repertoires in COVID-19. On the study more broadly: Material from acute and convalescent COVID-19 was sourced from the United States, Italy and Spain. PBMCs, B-cell-depleted T cells, or T cells provided the cDNA or gDNA that made up the material.

Enrollees, 18 to 89 years old, lived in approximately 25 US areas. Assignment of participants to cohorts was predicated upon participant-reported clinical history. The table came from immunoSEQ multiplex PCR; TCRdb's copy has only in-frame clones and leaves some out. The repertoire holds almost 400,000 clones, with roughly 90% as singletons. The CDR3 is made up of 15 amino acids. Looked up from germline, CDR1 is MRHNA and CDR2 is SNTAGT. V lost 6 bases to trimming and J lost 5 bases; unmatched junction nucleotides: 8. The receptor was derived from a woman under 40 with acute COVID-19. V is TRBV6-4 and J is TRBJ2-2; TRBD1 matches 8 bases. What was sequenced was PBMCs or T cells enriched from blood (not recorded which). CDR3 in amino acids: CASRPGTGSTGELFF. DNA for the CDR3: TGTGCCAGCAGACCCGGGACAGGTTCAACCGGGGAGCTGTTTTTT.